This T cell receptor beta chain was identified in a study of molecular identifiers for immune sequencing clone quantification. Whole-study findings and limits: Clone sizes that are highly expanded could be underestimated when identical TCR molecules share a barcode.

On this clonotype: Its antigen is unknown.

Both previously described methods and listed TCR primers were employed to make bulk TCR libraries. TCRdb independently ran MiXCR on the PCR reads; one entry per CDR3 protein. The sample holds approximately 680,000 distinct CDR3 sequences, roughly 23% seen once. The CDR3 covers 18 residues. The trim removed 1 base at V and 6 bases at J, leaving 11 bases unmatched. Germline CDR1 is SEHNR and CDR2 is FQNEAQ (reference sequence). Sequencing used naive CD8+ T cells from blood, with Jurkat cell RNA spiked in. Subset: FACS-sorted CD8+CD4-CCR7+CD45RA+ naive T cells. V is TRBV7-9 and J is TRBJ2-3, with 12 bases fitting TRBD2. This TCR was recovered from a human donor in good health. Some libraries in this study had Jurkat cell RNA spiked in. CDR3 region: CASSLGWTSGAQGDTQYF. Written as DNA, the CDR3 is TGTGCCAGCAGCTTAGGATGGACTAGCGGGGCCCAGGGGGATACGCAGTATTTT.